This T cell receptor beta chain stems from a study of PD-1 blockade in classical Hodgkin lymphoma. Study-wide results and limits: Partial responders and progressors had significantly lower baseline TCR diversity. TCR diversity at baseline was reported to be reduced in newly diagnosed patients relative to healthy donors.

Assay used: immunoSEQ multiplex PCR; TCRdb lists only in-frame clones, some missing. The sample comprises around 46,000 clones, almost 90% of which are singletons, and around 14% rests with the top ten. V lost 0 bases and J lost 4, with 15 bases in between. This CDR3 has 16 amino acids. The germline gives CDR1 SGDLS, CDR2 YYNGEE. Time point reported: cycle 4 day 1 (C4D1), after around six weeks of nivolumab. The patients all showed relapse after autologous stem cell transplantation, while their brentuximab vedotin exposure varied. Comments on this clone: Its antigen is undetermined.

V is TRBV9 and J is TRBJ2-3; maybe TRBD2 (5 bases). This TCR came from a human donor with classical Hodgkin lymphoma. Specimen: peripheral blood mononuclear cells (PBMCs), collected before the fourth cycle of nivolumab. The CDR3 here is CASSVGFARVADTQYF. The CDR3 nucleotides read TGTGCCAGCAGCGTAGGATTTGCGAGGGTAGCAGATACGCAGTATTTT. The full variable domain, in which reference TRBV9 and TRBJ2-3 provide the parts outside the CDR3, is DSGVTQTPKHLITATGQRVTLRCSPRSGDLSVYWYQQSLDQGLQFLIQYYNGEERAKGNILERFSAQQFPDLHSELNLSSLELGDSALYFCASSVGFARVADTQYFGPGTRLTVL.